This T cell receptor beta chain is from a study of blood T cell repertoires in COVID-19. Profiled with immunoSEQ multiplex PCR; TCRdb holds only in-frame clones, not every one. The sample includes 310,000 or so clones, 90% to 95% seen only once; the top ten take around 2.2%. The V gene end was trimmed by 0 bases and the J gene end by 7 bases; junction bases not matched to a gene: 5. The CDR3 contains 15 residues. Germline assignment: CDR1 LGHNA and CDR2 YNFKEQ. This clone was recorded once. Material for sequencing was peripheral blood. This clonotype was sampled from a woman between 25 and 40 years old with COVID-19, enrolled during active disease. V gene TRBV4-2 combines with J gene TRBJ1-5, with TRBD1 matching over 8 bases. CDR3 nucleotides: TGTGCCAGCAGCCAAGATAGGACAGGGAAACAGCCCCAGCATTTT. This sequence encodes CASSQDRTGKQPQHF.